This entry is about one T cell receptor beta chain. This clonotype was counted many times. Its antigen is still unknown. No base-level quality is on record; no much larger clone is a single base apart. The sample originates from a study of CD8 T cells in ankylosing spondylitis (dated by TCRdb to 2016 to 2017). In the study overall: To find TCR variants linked to disease, the study profiled T cell receptor beta repertoires in ankylosing spondylitis patients and healthy donors. Peripheral blood was sampled, and synovial fluid was additionally collected from ankylosing spondylitis patients. The full study cohort comprised around 25 ankylosing spondylitis patients and roughly 100 healthy donors.

The study at large found these results: The disease-linked clones were reported as significantly enriched in matched synovial fluid samples from ankylosing spondylitis patients. Blood from ankylosing spondylitis patients appeared to be characterized by a TCR beta motif composed of eight highly homologous amino acid variants. Some TCR beta motif variants had previously been reported in synovial fluid and blood of reactive arthritis patients, which suggested common disease-initiation mechanisms. The disease-linked clones had a CD8+ phenotype and were found at relatively low frequencies in peripheral blood.

The instrument given in TCRdb is Illumina HiSeq 2500. Quantitative 5'-RACE with molecular barcodes was the method used to prepare the TCR beta libraries. The authors' analysis ran thus. To identify disease-linked TCR variants, a new computational method was used, one built on a probabilistic model of VDJ rearrangement. TCRdb trimmed the raw reads at Q25, called clones with MiXCR and kept productive beta chains. Rows merge per CDR3 protein into single entries with the most common DNA and genes. What appears here as the V and J calls and clone size reflects TCRdb's work, not the paper's. The sample yields around 150,000 distinct CDR3 sequences; about an eighth were counted once. The biggest ten clones account for roughly 4.3% of the sample. The sample comprised blood, either unsorted or a sorted T cell fraction (not recorded which). This TCR was recovered from a female donor with ankylosing spondylitis or in good health (not recorded which).

The sequence in DNA is TGTGCCAGTGCCTTATGGGTTCGAACCGGGGAGCTGTTTTTT. Translation gives CASALWVRTGELFF. Rearrangement joined TRBV27 to TRBJ2-2, with the D gene too uncertain to name. V and J lose 9 bases and 5 bases, and a span of 16 bases separates them. Reading the germline V gene (reference sequence) gives CDR1 MNHEY and CDR2 SMNVEV. The CDR3 goes from the cysteine to the phenylalanine over 14 residues. Kept here is only the CDR3 DNA, which spans 42 bases and is read in frame from base 1.